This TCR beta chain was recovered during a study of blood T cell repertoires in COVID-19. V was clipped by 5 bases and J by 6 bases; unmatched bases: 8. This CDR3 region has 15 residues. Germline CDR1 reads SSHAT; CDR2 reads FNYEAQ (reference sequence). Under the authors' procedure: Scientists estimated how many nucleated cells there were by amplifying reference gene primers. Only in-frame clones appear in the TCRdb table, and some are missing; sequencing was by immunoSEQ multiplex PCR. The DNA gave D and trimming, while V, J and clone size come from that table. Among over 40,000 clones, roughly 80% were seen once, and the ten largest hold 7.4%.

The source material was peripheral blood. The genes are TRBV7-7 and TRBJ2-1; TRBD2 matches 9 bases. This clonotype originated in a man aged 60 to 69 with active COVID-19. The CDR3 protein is CASSPERGVLNEQFF. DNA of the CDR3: TGTGCCAGCAGCCCAGAGCGGGGGGTCCTCAATGAGCAGTTCTTC.